Listed below are T cell receptor beta chains from one sample, sequenced in a study of CD8 T cells in ankylosing spondylitis. One entry per CDR3 protein results from TCRdb running MiXCR on the 5' RACE reads. The sample holds about 440,000 distinct CDR3 sequences; about 15% are singletons and the top ten take approximately 1%. Source material: blood, either unsorted or a sorted T cell fraction (not recorded which). These receptors were collected from a male donor with ankylosing spondylitis. Each CDR3 is given with its conserved first and last residue. D genes are given only for firm matches. Clone size appears in some rows only: once, few, many, or a class for an expanded clone.

clone size	V gene	D gene	J gene	CDR3 DNA	CDR3 protein
few	TRBV20-1	TRBD1	TRBJ1-2	TGCAGTGCTAGAGGCAGGACAGGCCGGGATGGCTACACCTTC	CSARGRTGRDGYTF
few	TRBV25-1	TRBD2	TRBJ2-3	TGTGCCAGCAGTGAGGTTCTAGCGGGGGGATCCTTCGATACGCAGTATTTT	CASSEVLAGGSFDTQYF
NA	TRBV12-3/TRBV12-4	NA	TRBJ2-7	TGTGCCAGCAGTTCCGCCGACAGTCCCTACGAGCAGTACTTC	CASSSADSPYEQYF
NA	TRBV20-1	NA	TRBJ2-1	TGCAGTGCTAGAGTTCCGGGTCGAGATGAGCAGTTCTTC	CSARVPGRDEQFF
NA	TRBV12-3/TRBV12-4	TRBD2	TRBJ2-5	TGTGCCAGCAGTTTACTAGCGGACCTCAAGGAGACCCAGTACTTC	CASSLLADLKETQYF
NA	TRBV12-3/TRBV12-4	TRBD1	TRBJ2-1	TGTGCCAGCAGCCCAGGGGGCGCACGGGACAATGAGCAGTTCTTC	CASSPGGARDNEQFF
NA	TRBV6-1	TRBD1	TRBJ2-2	TGTGCCAGCAGTGTTAACAGGGGGCGCCGTGCCGGGGAGCTGTTTTTT	CASSVNRGRRAGELFF
NA	TRBV7-8	TRBD1	TRBJ1-1	TGTGCCAGCAGCTACCGGGACAGGGGGGGCGGCGCTGAAGCTTTCTTT	CASSYRDRGGGAEAFF
many	TRBV10-3	NA	TRBJ2-7	TGTGCCATCAGAGGTGCGGCTAGCGACCCCTACGAGCAGTACTTC	CAIRGAASDPYEQYF
few	TRBV20-1	TRBD1	TRBJ1-2	TGCAGTGCTATCACGGACAGGGTGCCTATGGAATATGGCTACACCTTC	CSAITDRVPMEYGYTF
NA	TRBV3-1	TRBD2	TRBJ2-1	TGTGCCAGCAGTGGACTAGTCGTCGGTGAGCAGTTCTTC	CASSGLVVGEQFF
few	TRBV12-3/TRBV12-4	TRBD2	TRBJ2-5	TGTGCCAGCAGTTTAGCGGCGGGGGCCCAGTACTTC	CASSLAAGAQYF
NA	TRBV5-1	NA	TRBJ2-5	TGCGCCAGCAGCTTGGCAATAGGAGGCGGCCAAGAGACCCAGTACTTC	CASSLAIGGGQETQYF
few	TRBV12-3/TRBV12-4	NA	TRBJ1-5	TGTGCCAGCAGTTTAGCGGGGGGTTCCTGGGATCAGCCCCAGCATTTT	CASSLAGGSWDQPQHF
many	TRBV12-3/TRBV12-4	NA	TRBJ2-7	TGTGCCAGCAGTTTTGGGGTCGTATTCGAGCAGTACTTC	CASSFGVVFEQYF
NA	TRBV27	NA	TRBJ1-5	TGTGCCAGCAGTTTAGGAGGGGGGATCGGGCAGCCCCAGCATTTT	CASSLGGGIGQPQHF
few	TRBV6-5	NA	TRBJ2-7	TGTGCCAGCAGTTACTCGGGACCCGGTGCCGAGCAGTACTTC	CASSYSGPGAEQYF
NA	TRBV11-2	NA	TRBJ2-1	TGTGCCAGCAGTTGGGGGGATGAGCAGTTCTTC	CASSWGDEQFF
NA	TRBV6-1	NA	TRBJ2-5	TGTGCCAGCGGCTATCCAAGGGGGGGACAAGAGACCCAGTACTTC	CASGYPRGGQETQYF
few	TRBV30	NA	TRBJ2-4	TGTGCCTGGAGGAGGAAGGCGGCTGCCAAAAACATTCAGTACTTC	CAWRRKAAAKNIQYF
NA	TRBV7-2	TRBD1	TRBJ2-7	TGTGCCAGCAGACCGCCCGCAGGGGGACCCCTCTACGAGCAGTACTTC	CASRPPAGGPLYEQYF
NA	TRBV4-1	NA	TRBJ2-1	TGCGCCAGCAGCCAAGTCAGCGACAATGAGCAGTTCTTC	CASSQVSDNEQFF
NA	TRBV20-1	TRBD2	TRBJ2-3	TGCTGTGCAAGTCTGCCTGCGGGGGGGCAATCGGATACGCAGTATTTT	CCASLPAGGQSDTQYF
many	TRBV20-1	NA	TRBJ2-5	TGCAGTGCACATGACAGTGGAGAGACCCAGTACTTC	CSAHDSGETQYF
NA	TRBV4-2	TRBD2	TRBJ2-3	TGTGCCAGCACCCAAGGTACTAGCGGGAGTAGAGATACGCAGTATTTT	CASTQGTSGSRDTQYF
NA	TRBV4-3	TRBD2	TRBJ2-2	TGCGCCAGCAGCCAAGTGGGCGGGAGGGCCCTCAAGATCGGGGAGCTGTTTTTT	CASSQVGGRALKIGELFF
NA	TRBV5-1	TRBD1	TRBJ1-6	TGCGCCAGCAGCTTGGGTACAGGGGGAAATAATTCACCCCTCCACTTT	CASSLGTGGNNSPLHF
NA	TRBV30	NA	TRBJ2-5	TGTGCCTGGAGTGTACGGGCTGGGGAGACCCAGTACTTC	CAWSVRAGETQYF
NA	TRBV5-6	TRBD2	TRBJ2-1	TGTGCCAGCAGCGTGGGACTAGCGGGGAACAATGAGCAGTTCTTC	CASSVGLAGNNEQFF
many	TRBV12-3/TRBV12-4	TRBD2	TRBJ2-1	TGTGCCAGCAGTTTGAAGCGGGGGGACTACAATGAGCAGTTCTTC	CASSLKRGDYNEQFF
few	TRBV10-3	TRBD1	TRBJ1-1	TGTGCCATCAGCGGGGACAGGGACGGTGAAGCTTTCTTT	CAISGDRDGEAFF
few	TRBV5-6	TRBD2	TRBJ2-1	TGTGCCAGCAGCTTTAGCGGGGGGGCCTGGAATGAGCAGTTCTTC	CASSFSGGAWNEQFF
few	TRBV28	TRBD1	TRBJ2-6	TGTGCCAGCAGTACAGGGGGATCTGGGGCCAACGTCCTGACTTTC	CASSTGGSGANVLTF
NA	TRBV20-1	TRBD1	TRBJ1-2	TGCAGTGCTTGGGCTGGACAGGAAGCTAACTATGGCTACACCTTC	CSAWAGQEANYGYTF
NA	TRBV20-1	TRBD2	TRBJ2-1	TGCAGTACATCCGAGTGGCTAGCGGGAGCATATGAGCAGTTCTTC	CSTSEWLAGAYEQFF